Presented here are 2 T cell receptor beta chains from one specimen sequenced in a study of cytotoxic CD8 clonotypes in ibrutinib-treated CLL. Sequencing used immunoSEQ multiplex PCR; TCRdb keeps in-frame clones, though not all of them. The table has some 300,000 clones, roughly 79% seen once. This sample comprised PBMCs, obtained before ibrutinib treatment. The receptor set was obtained from a human donor with chronic lymphocytic leukemia.

The chain couples TRBV28 to TRBJ2-6; 7 bases align to TRBD1. Germline-derived CDR1 and CDR2 are MDHEN and SYDVKM. The CDR3 extends over 23 amino acids. V lost 4 bases, J lost 0 bases, and 24 bases stayed unmatched. DNA for the CDR3: TGTGCCAGCAGTTCCTCCTATCTCGGAATATGGGACAGTACCACCTCTGGGGCCAACGTCCTGACTTTC. Its translation: CASSSSYLGIWDSTTSGANVLTF.

The chain links TRBV14 to TRBJ1-1; D call uncertain. The CDR3 runs to 11 residues. The germline V and J ends were trimmed by 10 bases and 4 bases, with 10 bases remaining between them. Per germline, CDR1 SGHDN and CDR2 FVKESK. In DNA form, the CDR3 reads TGTGCCATCGAGCAAGGCACTGAAGCTTTCTTT. Amino acid sequence: CAIEQGTEAFF.